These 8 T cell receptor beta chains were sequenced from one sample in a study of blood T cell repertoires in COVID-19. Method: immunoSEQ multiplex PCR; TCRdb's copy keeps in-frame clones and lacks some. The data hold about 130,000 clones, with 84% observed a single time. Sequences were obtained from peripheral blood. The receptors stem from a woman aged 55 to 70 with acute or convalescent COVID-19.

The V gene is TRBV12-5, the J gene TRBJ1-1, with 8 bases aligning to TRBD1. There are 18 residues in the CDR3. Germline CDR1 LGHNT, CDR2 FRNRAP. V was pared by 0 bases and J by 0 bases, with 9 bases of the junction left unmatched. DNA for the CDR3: TGTGCTAGTGGTTTGGTACTAGGACAGGGTGGGATGAACACTGAAGCTTTCTTT. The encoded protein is CASGLVLGQGGMNTEAFF.

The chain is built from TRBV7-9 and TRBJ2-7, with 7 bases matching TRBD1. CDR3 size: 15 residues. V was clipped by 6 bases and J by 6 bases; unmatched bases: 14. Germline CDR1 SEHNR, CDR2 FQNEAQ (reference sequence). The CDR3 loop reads CASRTGFTGAAEQYV. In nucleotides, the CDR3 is TGTGCCAGCAGAACTGGGTTTACAGGGGCTGCCGAGCAGTACGTC.

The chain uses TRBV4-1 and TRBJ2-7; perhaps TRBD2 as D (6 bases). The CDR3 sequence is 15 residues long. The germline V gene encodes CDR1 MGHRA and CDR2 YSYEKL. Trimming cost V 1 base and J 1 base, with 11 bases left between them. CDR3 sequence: CASSQVSGESYEQYV. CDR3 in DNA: TGCGCCAGCAGCCAAGTATCGGGGGAGTCCTACGAGCAGTACGTC.

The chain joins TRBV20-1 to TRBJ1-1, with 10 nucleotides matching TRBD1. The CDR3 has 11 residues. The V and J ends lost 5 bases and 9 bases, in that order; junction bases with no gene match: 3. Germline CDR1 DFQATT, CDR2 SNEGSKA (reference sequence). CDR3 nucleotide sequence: TGCAGTGCTGGGGGACAGGGGAAAGCTTTCTTT. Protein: CSAGGQGKAFF.

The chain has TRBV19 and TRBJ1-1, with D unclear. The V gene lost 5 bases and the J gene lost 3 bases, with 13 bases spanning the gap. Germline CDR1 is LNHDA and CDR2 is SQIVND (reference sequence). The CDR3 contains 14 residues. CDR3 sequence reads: CASSPRFQDTEAFF. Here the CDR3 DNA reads TGTGCCAGTAGTCCCCGTTTTCAGGACACTGAAGCTTTCTTT.

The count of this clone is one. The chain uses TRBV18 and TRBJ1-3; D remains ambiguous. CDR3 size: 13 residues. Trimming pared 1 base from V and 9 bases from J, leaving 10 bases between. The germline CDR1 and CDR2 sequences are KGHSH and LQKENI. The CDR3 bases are TGTGCCAGCTCACCACTGCAGAGCGGCACCATATATTTT. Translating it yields CASSPLQSGTIYF.

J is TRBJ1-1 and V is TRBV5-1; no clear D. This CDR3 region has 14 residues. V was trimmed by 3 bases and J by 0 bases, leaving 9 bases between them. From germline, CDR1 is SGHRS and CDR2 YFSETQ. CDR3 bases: TGCGCCAGCAGCTACGAGCGTTTGAACACTGAAGCTTTCTTT. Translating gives CASSYERLNTEAFF.

The CDR3 DNA follows: TGTGCCAGCAAAGGAGGCGGGTCGGGCACAGATACGCAGTATTTT. Translated: CASKGGGSGTDTQYF. This chain joins TRBV5-4 and TRBJ2-3, with TRBD2 as a possible D gene (5 bases). Looked up from germline, CDR1 is SGHNT and CDR2 is YYREEE (reference sequence). Trimming cost V 6 bases and J 1 base, with 15 bases left between them. The CDR3 sequence is 15 residues long.